This entry lists 30 T cell receptor beta chains sequenced from one sample in a study of radiotherapy plus CTLA-4 blockade in lung cancer. Using immunoSEQ multiplex PCR, the repertoire was profiled, and TCRdb retains in-frame clones only, with some absent. The sample includes about 85,000 clones, 75% to 90% of them seen just once. The sequenced sample was peripheral blood, obtained from a patient treated with radiotherapy plus ipilimumab. The receptors were gathered from a human donor with non-small cell lung cancer who had a partial response to radiotherapy plus ipilimumab.

The chain recombines TRBV28 with TRBJ1-1, with D perhaps TRBD1 (6 bases). Germline V gives CDR1 MDHEN, CDR2 SYDVKM. V dropped 2 bases and J dropped 7 bases, with 11 bases sitting between them. CDR3 length: 13 amino acids. The CDR3 region is CASSLIADSEAFF. The CDR3 nucleotides are TGTGCCAGCAGTTTAATCGCGGACAGTGAAGCTTTCTTT.

This clone was detected once. The chain combines TRBV19 with TRBJ2-1, with D perhaps TRBD2 (6 bases). This CDR3 has 12 residues. Germline CDR1 LNHDA, CDR2 SQIVND (reference sequence). Trimming pared 5 bases from V and 8 bases from J, leaving 10 bases between. CDR3 amino acids: CASSPSVYEQFF. CDR3 nucleotides: TGTGCCAGTAGTCCTAGCGTCTATGAGCAGTTCTTC.

V usage is TRBV10-3 and J usage is TRBJ2-1, with D maybe TRBD2 (5 bases). Germline V gene lookup returns CDR1 ENHRY and CDR2 SYGVKD. This CDR3 has 15 residues. Trimming removed 9 bases from V and 1 base from J, with 16 bases in between. For the CDR3, the DNA is TGTGCCATTCCCAAAGGGAGTGGGTCCTACAATGAGCAGTTCTTC. Protein: CAIPKGSGSYNEQFF.

The chain employs TRBV28 and TRBJ1-2; maybe TRBD1 (5 bases). V lost 5 bases, J lost 5 bases, and 15 bases lay in between. The CDR3 has 14 amino acids. Germline V gene sequence: CDR1 MDHEN, CDR2 SYDVKM. In DNA form, the CDR3 reads TGTGCCAGCAGTCGTCCCCGGGACTTTTATGGCTACACCTTC. It codes for CASSRPRDFYGYTF.

This clone has just one count. The rearrangement uses TRBV28 and TRBJ1-1; a weak D match, TRBD1 (6 bases). This CDR3 is 12 amino acids long. Between the trimmed V and J ends, which lost 1 base and 8 bases, there was a span of 8 bases. Germline V CDR1 and CDR2: MDHEN, SYDVKM. CDR3 region: CASSLLQGEAFF. The CDR3 DNA is TGTGCCAGCAGTTTATTACAGGGAGAAGCTTTCTTT. Looking up the rest from reference TRBV28 and TRBJ1-1 gives the full variable domain: DVKVTQSSRYLVKRTGEKVFLECVQDMDHENMFWYRQDPGLGLRLIYFSYDVKMKEKGDIPEGYSVSREKKERFSLILESASTNQTSMYLCASSLLQGEAFFGQGTRLTVV.

V usage is TRBV7-2 and J usage is TRBJ2-5, with 10 bases that match TRBD1. Near its end, the DNA agrees better with TRBJ2-7, so the J call may be wrong. Germline CDR1 and CDR2: SGHTA and FQGNSA. The CDR3 has 15 amino acids. This chain's CDR3 is CASSLRTGGNYEQYF. In nucleotides, the CDR3 is TGTGCCAGCAGCTTGCGGACAGGGGGAAACTACGAGCAGTACTTC.

This clone was found once. This chain uses TRBV6-5 with TRBJ1-3; D is possibly TRBD1 (5 bases). Germline CDR1 reads MNHEY; CDR2 reads SVGAGI. The length of the CDR3 is 15 residues. V dropped 2 bases and J dropped 2 bases, with 10 bases sitting between them. CDR3 residues: CASSYGGRPGNTIYF. CDR3 nucleotides: TGTGCCAGCAGTTACGGGGGGAGGCCTGGAAACACCATATATTTT.

CDR3 residues: CASPQVRETQYF. DNA for the CDR3: TGTGCCAGCCCCCAGGTGCGAGAGACCCAGTACTTC. The gene calls are TRBV9 and TRBJ2-5; D is unresolved. Germline CDR1 reads SGDLS; CDR2 reads YYNGEE. CDR3 length: 12 residues. Trimming took off 7 bases at V and 4 bases at J, with 11 bases between the two ends. Variable domain in full (rest from reference TRBV9 and TRBJ2-5): DSGVTQTPKHLITATGQRVTLRCSPRSGDLSVYWYQQSLDQGLQFLIQYYNGEERAKGNILERFSAQQFPDLHSELNLSSLELGDSALYFCASPQVRETQYFGPGTRLLVL.

V gene TRBV10-3 combines with J gene TRBJ2-2, with 9 bases fitting TRBD1. The CDR3 has 16 amino acids. The V gene's germline CDR1 is ENHRY and CDR2 SYGVKD. J was trimmed by 7 bases and V by 6 bases; bases with no gene match: 12. CDR3 in DNA: TGTGCCATCAGACCCTCGGGACAGGGCGGGGTCGGGGAGCTGTTTTTT. This encodes CAIRPSGQGGVGELFF.

This clone was recorded only once. The DNA for the CDR3 is TGCAGCGTTGAAGGGACTAGCGCGAACACCGGGGAGCTGTTTTTT. Its translation is CSVEGTSANTGELFF. The chain carries TRBV29-1 and TRBJ2-2, with 9 bases lining up with TRBD2. The CDR3 is made up of 15 amino acids. CDR1 and CDR2 from the germline V gene are SQVTM and ANQGSEA. V trimming: 1 base; J trimming: 0 bases; junction bases outside the gene matches: 0.

The rearrangement links TRBV7-6 to TRBJ2-3; D is undetermined. Germline loops: CDR1 SGHVS, CDR2 FNYEAQ. The germline V and J ends were trimmed by 1 base and 5 bases, with 19 bases remaining between them. The CDR3 spans 17 residues. The CDR3 sequence is CASSLESSHVRGDTQYF. Here the CDR3 DNA reads TGTGCCAGCAGCTTAGAGAGCAGTCATGTGCGAGGAGATACGCAGTATTTT.

This clone was detected only a few times. This chain links TRBV4-3 with TRBJ1-1, with 9 nucleotides matching TRBD1. The germline gives CDR1 LGHNA, CDR2 YSLEER. The CDR3 sequence is 16 residues long. Losses at the gene ends were 0 bases for V and 5 bases for J; bases not matched to a gene: 7. The CDR3 reads CASSQERTGGLTEAFF. CDR3 DNA sequence: TGCGCCAGCAGCCAAGAGCGTACAGGGGGCTTGACTGAAGCTTTCTTT.

This clone was seen only once. The chain is built from TRBV10-1 and TRBJ2-2; D is uncertain. The ends were cut back, 0 bases at V and 3 bases at J, with 2 bases in the middle. Germline lookup yields CDR1 WNHNN and CDR2 SYGVQD (reference sequence). The CDR3 is made up of 13 amino acids. The CDR3 sequence: CASSESYTGELFF. For the CDR3, the DNA is TGCGCCAGCAGTGAGTCCTACACCGGGGAGCTGTTTTTT.

The chain recombines TRBV29-1 with TRBJ2-1; 9 nucleotides agree with TRBD1. The CDR3 covers 11 residues. Germline CDR1 reads SQVTM; CDR2 reads ANQGSEA. V shed 6 bases and J 9 bases; nucleotides not matched to a gene: 3. The CDR3 nucleotides are TGCAGCGTGGGGACAGGGCCTGAGCAGTTCTTC. This translates into CSVGTGPEQFF.

The genes are TRBV30 and TRBJ1-4, with TRBD1 matching 10 bases. CDR3 length equals 14 residues. V lost 2 bases, J lost 7 bases, and 4 bases stayed unmatched. In germline, CDR1 is GTSNPN, CDR2 SVGIG (reference sequence). CDR3 sequence (DNA): TGTGCCTGGAGTAGACAGGGGGCGGGTGAAAAACTGTTTTTT. This translates into CAWSRQGAGEKLFF.

V gene TRBV7-2 combines with J gene TRBJ2-7, with TRBD2 matching 7 bases. CDR1 and CDR2 (germline): SGHTA, FQGNSA. This CDR3 comprises 15 residues. V was clipped by 0 bases and J by 6 bases; unmatched bases: 8. CDR3 in amino acids: CASSLAGGTGVEQYV. The CDR3 DNA is TGTGCCAGCAGCTTAGCGGGAGGGACCGGTGTCGAGCAGTACGTC.

The chain combines TRBV6-5 with TRBJ2-7; perhaps TRBD2 as D (6 bases). Germline CDR1 is MNHEY and CDR2 is SVGAGI. The CDR3 is made up of 13 amino acids. With 5 bases removed from V and 5 bases from J, the gap between germline ends came to 13 bases. The CDR3 here is CASSLLAFHEQYF. Here the CDR3 DNA reads TGTGCCAGCAGTCTCCTAGCGTTCCACGAGCAGTACTTC.

This clone was detected only a few times. This rearrangement joins TRBV6-1 to TRBJ1-3, with no clear D. The CDR3 is made up of 18 amino acids. Looked up from germline, CDR1 is MNHNS and CDR2 is SASEGT. The ends were cut back, 0 bases at V and 7 bases at J, with 22 bases in the middle. The CDR3 nucleotides read TGTGCCAGCAGTGAAGCGCTTCTTGGCGGGGTTTCGCGGAACACCATATATTTT. Protein product: CASSEALLGGVSRNTIYF.

The rearrangement joins TRBV7-2 to TRBJ1-1; 7 bases map to TRBD1. There are 13 residues in the CDR3. CDR1 and CDR2 from the germline V gene are SGHTA and FQGNSA. With 5 bases clipped from V and 4 bases from J, the junction kept 4 bases outside the gene matches. The CDR3 DNA reads TGTGCCAGCAGCATAGACAGGGTCACTGAAGCTTTCTTT. This sequence encodes CASSIDRVTEAFF.

This clone came up a few times. V usage is TRBV7-9 and J usage is TRBJ1-2; D remains ambiguous. Between the trimmed V and J ends, which lost 0 bases and 8 bases, there was a span of 10 bases. CDR1 SEHNR and CDR2 FQNEAQ come from the germline V gene (reference sequence). The CDR3 spans 13 residues. CDR3 in amino acids: CASSLAGVSGYTF. CDR3 coding DNA: TGTGCCAGCAGCTTAGCCGGGGTGAGCGGCTACACCTTC.

The rearrangement links TRBV7-2 to TRBJ1-2; D uncertain. CDR1 is SGHTA and CDR2 is FQGNSA in the germline V gene. The CDR3 is 14 residues long. V was shortened by 0 bases and J by 1 base, with 6 bases between the two germline ends. DNA of the CDR3: TGTGCCAGCAGCTTAGCCGTCAGTAACTATGGCTACACCTTC. Translating it yields CASSLAVSNYGYTF.

This sequence joins TRBV11-3 and TRBJ2-5; 7 bases map to TRBD1. The DNA end is more similar to TRBJ2-7, so the J call may be wrong. This CDR3 comprises 14 residues. Germline CDR1 reads SGHNT; CDR2 reads YENEEA. For the CDR3, the DNA is TGTGCCAGCAGCTCCCGGGACAGAACTTACGAGCAGTACTTC. This codes for CASSSRDRTYEQYF.

The CDR3 region is CASSLEQGSGTDTQYF. The CDR3 DNA reads as TGTGCCAGCTCACTTGAACAGGGCTCGGGCACAGATACGCAGTATTTT. The chain is built from TRBV18 and TRBJ2-3, with D perhaps matching TRBD1 (6 bases). This CDR3 has 16 amino acids. The V gene lost 4 bases and the J gene lost 1 base, with 15 bases spanning the gap. The germline V gene encodes CDR1 KGHSH and CDR2 LQKENI.

The rearrangement uses TRBV11-2 and TRBJ1-2, with D hard to call. The CDR3 consists of 13 residues. CDR1 SGHAT and CDR2 FQNNGV come from the germline V gene. Between the trimmed V and J ends, which lost 0 bases and 6 bases, there was a span of 8 bases. The CDR3 sequence is CASSLEFGHGYTF. The CDR3 DNA reads as TGTGCCAGCAGCTTAGAATTTGGCCATGGCTACACCTTC. Full variable domain (missing parts from reference TRBV11-2 and TRBJ1-2): EAGVAQSPRYKIIEKRQSVAFWCNPISGHATLYWYQQILGQGPKLLIQFQNNGVVDDSQLPKDRFSAERLKGVDSTLKIQPAKLEDSAVYLCASSLEFGHGYTFGSGTRLTVV.

The V gene is TRBV4-3, the J gene TRBJ2-1, with 7 positions matching TRBD1. The germline V gene has CDR1 LGHNA and CDR2 YSLEER. J was trimmed by 3 bases and V by 4 bases; bases with no gene match: 9. This CDR3 has 16 residues. The CDR3 here is CASSLSSGQHYNEQFF. The CDR3 coding sequence is TGCGCCAGCAGCCTATCCTCGGGACAGCACTACAATGAGCAGTTCTTC.

V usage is TRBV28 and J usage is TRBJ1-2; 10 nucleotides align to TRBD1. The V gene end was trimmed by 5 bases and the J gene end by 8 bases; junction bases not matched to a gene: 17. Germline V gives CDR1 MDHEN, CDR2 SYDVKM. The CDR3 is made up of 17 amino acids. Here the CDR3 reads CASSPPGWGQGTGGYTF. CDR3 DNA: TGTGCCAGCAGTCCACCAGGGTGGGGACAGGGGACGGGGGGCTACACCTTC.

The V gene is TRBV10-2, the J gene TRBJ1-2; possibly TRBD1 for D (5 bases). The CDR3 has 13 residues. From germline, CDR1 is WSHSY and CDR2 SAAADI. Trimming left V 6 bases short and J 1 base short, with 9 bases between. This chain's CDR3 is CASRDTFNYGYTF. In nucleotides, the CDR3 is TGCGCCAGCAGGGACACCTTTAACTATGGCTACACCTTC.

The chain employs TRBV5-6 and TRBJ1-1, with 7 nucleotides matching TRBD1. The CDR3 extends over 16 amino acids. V was pared by 3 bases and J by 6 bases, with 14 bases of the junction left unmatched. Germline CDR1 reads SGHDT; CDR2 reads YYEEEE. The CDR3 here is CASSSVLGGESAEAFF. In DNA form, the CDR3 reads TGTGCCAGCAGCTCCGTCTTAGGGGGCGAGTCGGCTGAAGCTTTCTTT.

This clone is labeled as medium-sized. The J gene is TRBJ2-5, the V gene TRBV28; a weak D match, TRBD2 (5 bases). V lost 10 bases, J lost 5 bases, and 26 bases lay in between. Germline CDR1 reads MDHEN; CDR2 reads SYDVKM. There are 16 residues in the CDR3. As DNA, the CDR3 is TGTGCCAAAAACACGAAGAGGGCGACCCCTCAGGAGACCCAGTACTTC. It specifies CAKNTKRATPQETQYF.

As for this clone: In the same sample, other DNA sequences code for this CDR3. The gene calls are TRBV7-2 and TRBJ2-3; 9 bases are shared with TRBD2. This CDR3 comprises 19 residues. The V gene's germline CDR1 is SGHTA and CDR2 FQGNSA. Unmatched junction bases numbered 13, after V lost 3 bases and J lost 0 bases. The CDR3 nucleotides are TGTGCCAGCAGCTTGCGGGGAGGTAGCGGGGGTGGTAGCACAGATACGCAGTATTTT. Its protein is CASSLRGGSGGGSTDTQYF.